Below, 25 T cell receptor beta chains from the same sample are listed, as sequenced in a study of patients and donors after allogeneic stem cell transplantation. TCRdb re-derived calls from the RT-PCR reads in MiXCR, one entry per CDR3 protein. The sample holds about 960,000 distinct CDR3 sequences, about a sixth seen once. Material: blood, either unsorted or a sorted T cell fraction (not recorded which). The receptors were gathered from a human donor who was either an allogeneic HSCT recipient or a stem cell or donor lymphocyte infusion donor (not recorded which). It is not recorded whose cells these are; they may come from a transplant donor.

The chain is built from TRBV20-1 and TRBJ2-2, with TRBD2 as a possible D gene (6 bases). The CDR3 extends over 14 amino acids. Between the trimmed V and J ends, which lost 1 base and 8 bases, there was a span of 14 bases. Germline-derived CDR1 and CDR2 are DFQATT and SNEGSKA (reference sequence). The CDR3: CSARAGRSSGELFF. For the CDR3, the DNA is TGCAGTGCTAGAGCTGGGAGGTCGTCGGGGGAGCTGTTTTTT.

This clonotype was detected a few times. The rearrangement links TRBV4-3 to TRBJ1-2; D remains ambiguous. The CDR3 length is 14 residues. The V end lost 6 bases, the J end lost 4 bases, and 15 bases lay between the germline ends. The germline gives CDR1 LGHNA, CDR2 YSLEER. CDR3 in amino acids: CASSKTKQSYGYTF. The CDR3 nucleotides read TGCGCCAGCAGTAAAACAAAACAGAGCTATGGCTACACCTTC.

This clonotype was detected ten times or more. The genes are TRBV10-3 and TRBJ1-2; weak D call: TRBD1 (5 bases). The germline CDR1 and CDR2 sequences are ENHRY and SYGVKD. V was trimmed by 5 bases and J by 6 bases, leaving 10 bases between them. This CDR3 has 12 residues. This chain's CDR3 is CAISPQANGYTF. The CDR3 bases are TGTGCCATCAGTCCACAGGCGAATGGCTACACCTTC.

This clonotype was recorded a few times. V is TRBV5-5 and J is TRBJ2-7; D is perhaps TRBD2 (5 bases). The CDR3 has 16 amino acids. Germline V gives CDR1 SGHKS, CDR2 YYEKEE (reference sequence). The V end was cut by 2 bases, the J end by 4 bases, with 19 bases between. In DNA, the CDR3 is TGTGCCAGCAGCTTAGTAGGACTCGCCTCCAAGTACGAGCAGTACTTC. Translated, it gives CASSLVGLASKYEQYF.

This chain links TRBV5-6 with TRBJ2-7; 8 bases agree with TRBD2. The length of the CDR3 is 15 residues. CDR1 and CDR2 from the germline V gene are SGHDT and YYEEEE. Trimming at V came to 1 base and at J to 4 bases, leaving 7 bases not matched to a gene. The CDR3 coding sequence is TGTGCCAGCAGCTTGAGAGCGGGAGTACAGTACGAGCAGTACTTC. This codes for CASSLRAGVQYEQYF.

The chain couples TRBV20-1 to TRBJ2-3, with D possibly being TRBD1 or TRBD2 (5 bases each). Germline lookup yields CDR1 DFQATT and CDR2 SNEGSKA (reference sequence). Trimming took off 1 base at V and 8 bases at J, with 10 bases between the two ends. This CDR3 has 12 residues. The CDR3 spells CSARGWDGTQYF. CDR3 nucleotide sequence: TGCAGTGCTAGAGGTTGGGACGGTACGCAGTATTTT.

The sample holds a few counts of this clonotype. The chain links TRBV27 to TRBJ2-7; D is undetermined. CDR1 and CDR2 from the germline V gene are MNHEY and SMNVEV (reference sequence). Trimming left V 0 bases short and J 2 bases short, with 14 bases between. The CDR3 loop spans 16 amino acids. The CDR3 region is CASSLSWVGFAYEQYF. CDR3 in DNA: TGTGCCAGCAGTTTATCTTGGGTGGGGTTTGCCTACGAGCAGTACTTC.

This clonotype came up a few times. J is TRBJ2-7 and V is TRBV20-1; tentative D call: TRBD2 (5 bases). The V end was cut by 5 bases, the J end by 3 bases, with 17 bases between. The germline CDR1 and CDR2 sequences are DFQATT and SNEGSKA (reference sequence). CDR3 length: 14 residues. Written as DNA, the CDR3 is TGCAGTGCTCCACTCGCGAGGGCCAACTACGAGCAGTACTTC. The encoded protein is CSAPLARANYEQYF.

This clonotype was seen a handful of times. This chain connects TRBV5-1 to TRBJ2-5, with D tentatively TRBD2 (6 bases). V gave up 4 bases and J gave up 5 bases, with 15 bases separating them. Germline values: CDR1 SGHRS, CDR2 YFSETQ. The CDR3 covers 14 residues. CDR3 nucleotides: TGCGCCAGCAGCGGGGGGAGCAAGACGGAGACCCAGTACTTC. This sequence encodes CASSGGSKTETQYF.

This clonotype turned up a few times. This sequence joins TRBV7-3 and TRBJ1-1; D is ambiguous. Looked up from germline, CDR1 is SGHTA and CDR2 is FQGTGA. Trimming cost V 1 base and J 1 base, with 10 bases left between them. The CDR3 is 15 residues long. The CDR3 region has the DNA TGTGCCAGCAGCTTAAGAGGGCTCGAGAACACTGAAGCTTTCTTT. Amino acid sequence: CASSLRGLENTEAFF.

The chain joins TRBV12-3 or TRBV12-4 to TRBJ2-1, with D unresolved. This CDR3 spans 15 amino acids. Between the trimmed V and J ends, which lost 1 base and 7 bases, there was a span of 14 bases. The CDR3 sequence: CASSLEGYQMNEQFF. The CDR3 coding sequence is TGTGCCAGCAGTTTAGAAGGCTACCAGATGAATGAGCAGTTCTTC.

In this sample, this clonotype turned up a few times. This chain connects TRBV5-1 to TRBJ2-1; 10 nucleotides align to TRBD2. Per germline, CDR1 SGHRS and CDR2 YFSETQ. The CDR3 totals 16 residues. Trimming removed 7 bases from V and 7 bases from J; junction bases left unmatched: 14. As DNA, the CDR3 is TGCGCCAGCTCCCAGGGGGCTAGCGGGAGTTTAAATGAGCAGTTCTTC. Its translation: CASSQGASGSLNEQFF.

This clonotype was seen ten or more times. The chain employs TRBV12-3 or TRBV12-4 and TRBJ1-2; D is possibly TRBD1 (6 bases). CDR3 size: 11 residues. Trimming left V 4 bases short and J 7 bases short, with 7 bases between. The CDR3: CASSSTGGYTF. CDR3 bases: TGTGCCAGCAGTTCGACAGGTGGCTACACCTTC.

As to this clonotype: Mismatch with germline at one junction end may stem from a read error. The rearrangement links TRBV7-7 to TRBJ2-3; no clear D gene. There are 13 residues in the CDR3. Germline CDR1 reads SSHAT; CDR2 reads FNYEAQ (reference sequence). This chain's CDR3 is CASSLEDGRTQYF. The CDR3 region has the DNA TGTGCTAGCAGCTTAGAAGATGGAAGGACGCAGTATTTT.

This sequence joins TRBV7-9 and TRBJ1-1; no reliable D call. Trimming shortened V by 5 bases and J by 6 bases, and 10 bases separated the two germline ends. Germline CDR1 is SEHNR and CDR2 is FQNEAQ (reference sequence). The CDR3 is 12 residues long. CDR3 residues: CASSQRVSEAFF. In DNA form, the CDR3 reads TGTGCCAGCAGCCAGAGGGTTTCTGAAGCTTTCTTT.

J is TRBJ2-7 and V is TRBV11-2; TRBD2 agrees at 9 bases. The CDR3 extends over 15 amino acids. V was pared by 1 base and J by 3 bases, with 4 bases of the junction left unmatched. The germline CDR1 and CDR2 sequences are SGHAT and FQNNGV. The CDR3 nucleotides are TGTGCCAGCAGCTTAGCCGCGGGGGGGCACTACGAGCAGTACTTC. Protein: CASSLAAGGHYEQYF.

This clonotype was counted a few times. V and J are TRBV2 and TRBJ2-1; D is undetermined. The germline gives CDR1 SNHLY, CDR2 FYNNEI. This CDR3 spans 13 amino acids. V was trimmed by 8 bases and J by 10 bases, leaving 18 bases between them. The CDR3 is CASGRAKGSEQFF. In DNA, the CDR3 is TGTGCCAGCGGTCGTGCCAAGGGTTCCGAGCAGTTCTTC.

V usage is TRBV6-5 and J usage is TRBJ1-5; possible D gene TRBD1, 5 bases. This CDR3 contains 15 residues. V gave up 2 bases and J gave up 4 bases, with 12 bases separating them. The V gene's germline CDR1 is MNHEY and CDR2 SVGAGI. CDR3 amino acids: CASSYGGGGNQPQHF. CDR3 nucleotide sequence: TGTGCCAGCAGTTACGGCGGGGGGGGAAATCAGCCCCAGCATTTT.

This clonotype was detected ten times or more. The CDR3 region has the DNA TGTGCCACCAATTCGGACAGTAACAATGAGCAGTTCTTC. This translates into CATNSDSNNEQFF. The genes are TRBV12-3 or TRBV12-4 and TRBJ2-1; TRBD1 might be the D (6 bases). V dropped 10 bases and J dropped 5 bases, with 15 bases sitting between them. CDR3 size: 13 residues.

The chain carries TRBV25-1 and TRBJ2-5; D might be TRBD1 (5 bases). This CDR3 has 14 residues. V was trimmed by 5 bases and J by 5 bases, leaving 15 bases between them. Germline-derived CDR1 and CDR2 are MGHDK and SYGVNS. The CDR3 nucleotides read TGTGCCAGCAGTAGAGTTGGCCCAGGGGAGACCCAGTACTTC. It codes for CASSRVGPGETQYF.

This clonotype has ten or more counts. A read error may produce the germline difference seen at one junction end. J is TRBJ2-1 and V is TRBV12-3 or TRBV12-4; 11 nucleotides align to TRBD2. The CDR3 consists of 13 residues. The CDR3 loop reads CASRLAGGDEQFF. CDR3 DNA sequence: TGTGCCAGCAGGTTAGCGGGAGGGGATGAGCAGTTCTTC.

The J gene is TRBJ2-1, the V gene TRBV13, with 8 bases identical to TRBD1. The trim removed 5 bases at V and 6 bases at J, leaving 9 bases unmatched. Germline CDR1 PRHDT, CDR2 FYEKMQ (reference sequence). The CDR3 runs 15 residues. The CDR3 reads CASSPPTGVGNEQFF. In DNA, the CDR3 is TGTGCCAGCAGCCCACCGACAGGGGTTGGCAATGAGCAGTTCTTC.

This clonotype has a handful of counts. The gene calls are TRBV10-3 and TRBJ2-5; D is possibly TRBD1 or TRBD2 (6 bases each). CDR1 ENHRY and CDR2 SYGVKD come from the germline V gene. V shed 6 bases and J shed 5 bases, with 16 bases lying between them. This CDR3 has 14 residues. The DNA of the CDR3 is TGTGCCATCAGGGGGCCGGGGGCAGGGGAGACCCAGTACTTC. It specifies CAIRGPGAGETQYF.

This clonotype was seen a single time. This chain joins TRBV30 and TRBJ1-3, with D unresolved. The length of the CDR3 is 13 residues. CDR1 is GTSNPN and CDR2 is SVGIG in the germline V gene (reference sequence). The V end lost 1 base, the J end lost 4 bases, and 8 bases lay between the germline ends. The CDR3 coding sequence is TGTGCCTGGAGTGCCCCCGCCGGAAACACCATATATTTT. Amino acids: CAWSAPAGNTIYF.

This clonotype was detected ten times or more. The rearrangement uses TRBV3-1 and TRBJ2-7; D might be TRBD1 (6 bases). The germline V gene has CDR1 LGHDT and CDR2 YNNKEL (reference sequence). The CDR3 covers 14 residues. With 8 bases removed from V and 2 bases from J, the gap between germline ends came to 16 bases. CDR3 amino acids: CASSPRQGPYEQYF. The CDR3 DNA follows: TGTGCCAGCTCACCACGGCAGGGGCCCTACGAGCAGTACTTC.